This is a list of T cell receptor beta chains from one sample in a study of graft-versus-host responses after intestinal transplantation. For these receptors, no antigen is known. The table came from immunoSEQ multiplex PCR; TCRdb's copy has only in-frame clones and leaves some out. This table holds about 39,000 clones, 90% to 95% found once. The input for sequencing was unstimulated CD8+ T cells sorted from spleen or lymph node cells, taken before transplant. These receptors all come from a human donor who was the organ donor for an intestinal transplant. Both conserved end residues are part of each CDR3. Each record gives: clone size, D gene, V gene, J gene, CDR3 DNA, CDR3 protein. D genes are given only for firm matches. Size tells how often a clone was seen (once, few, many) or the class of an expanded clone, and some rows leave it out.

>.|.|TRBV27|TRBJ1-1
TGTGCCAGCAGTTTATCGGCAGGTGCAAACACTGAAGCTTTCTTT
CASSLSAGANTEAFF
>.|.|TRBV13|TRBJ1-1
TGTGCCAGCAGCTTAGTACCCCAAGGGGCCACTGAAGCTTTCTTT
CASSLVPQGATEAFF
>.|TRBD1|TRBV9|TRBJ2-1
TGTGCCAGCGGTGGGACAGGTTTACTTAATGAGCAGTTCTTC
CASGGTGLLNEQFF
>.|TRBD2|TRBV5-6|TRBJ2-3
TGTGCCAGCAGCTTGCGACAGCTAGCGGGGGGGCCGGGAGATACGCAGTATTTT
CASSLRQLAGGPGDTQYF
>.|TRBD2|TRBV27|TRBJ2-1
TGTGCCAGCACCTTGGTGCGGGGGGGCTACAATGAGCAGTTCTTC
CASTLVRGGYNEQFF
>once|.|TRBV11-2|TRBJ1-1
TGTGCCAGCAGCCTCCAACAGGTTATGAACACTGAAGCTTTCTTT
CASSLQQVMNTEAFF
>once|.|TRBV6-5|TRBJ2-7
TGTGCCAGCAGCCGCAACAGTAACGAGCAGTACTTC
CASSRNSNEQYF
>few|TRBD1|TRBV7-9|TRBJ1-3
TGTGCCAGCAGCCCGCCGGGACAGGAGAACTCTGGAAACACCATATATTTT
CASSPPGQENSGNTIYF
>once|.|TRBV4-1|TRBJ2-1
TGCGCCAGCAGCCAAGTGACTGGCAATGAGCAGTTCTTC
CASSQVTGNEQFF
>.|TRBD2|TRBV7-2|TRBJ2-7
TGTGCCAGCAGCTTGACTAGCGGGTACGAGCAGTACTTC
CASSLTSGYEQYF
>few|.|TRBV27|TRBJ2-1
TGTGCCAGCAGTACCCATAATGAGCAGTTCTTC
CASSTHNEQFF
>.|.|TRBV4-1|TRBJ2-1
TGCGCCAGCAGCCAAAAATTTAGCCTTGCCCACCTTAATGAGCAGTTCTTC
CASSQKFSLAHLNEQFF
>once|.|TRBV30|TRBJ2-7
TGTGCCTGGAGTCACCTTAACAGTTACGAGCAGTACTTC
CAWSHLNSYEQYF